This TCR beta chain originates from a study of sequential checkpoint blockade in melanoma. Study background: Each arm's sequence ended with maintenance nivolumab.

Assay: immunoSEQ multiplex PCR; the TCRdb copy retains only in-frame clones and omits some. Among approximately 37,000 clones listed, 84% were seen once. Sample treatment: randomized to nivolumab then ipilimumab (arm A) or the reverse (arm B). None of the patients previously received DNA-damaging chemotherapy. Live CD3+CD8+ CD19− CD56− cells were sorted from PBMCs. After removal of 4 bases from V and 5 bases from J, the junction contained 6 bases not matched to a gene. Germline lookup yields CDR1 SNHLY and CDR2 FYNNEI. CDR3 length: 15 amino acids. This TCR was sampled from a human donor with melanoma. This sample comprised CD8+ T cells sorted from blood (inferred from file names), obtained from a patient given nivolumab and ipilimumab in sequence. The rearrangement uses TRBV2 and TRBJ2-7; TRBD1 matches at 12 bases. CDR3 sequence (DNA): TGTGCCAGCAGTGGGGGGACAGGGGGCTTCGACGAGCAGTACTTC. Amino acid sequence: CASSGGTGGFDEQYF.